This is a list of T cell receptor beta chains from one sample in a study of cytomegalovirus exposure and HLA in healthy donors. TCRdb's table, derived via immunoSEQ multiplex PCR, lists solely in-frame clones and lacks some. Among a few hundred thousand clones listed, approximately 85% were seen once. The sequenced sample was PBMCs. All receptors derive from a woman aged 40 to 49 in good health and CMV-seropositive. The CDR3 runs from the conserved cysteine through the conserved F or W. Fields, in order: clone size, D gene, V gene, J gene, CDR3 DNA, CDR3 protein. The D gene is left open where the match is weak. Some rows mark clone size as missing; the rest say once, few, many or name a class of expanded clone.

NA,TRBD1,TRBV29-1,TRBJ2-7,TGCAGCGTTGGACAGGGGGTAAGCGAGCAGTACTTC,CSVGQGVSEQYF
NA,TRBD1,TRBV18,TRBJ2-3,TGTGCCAGCTCACCGGGACAGGGCCTCTCAGATACGCAGTATTTT,CASSPGQGLSDTQYF
once,TRBD1,TRBV7-4,TRBJ2-3,TGTGCCAGCAGCTTAGAAGCAGGGGGCTACTGCACAGATACGCAGTATTTT,CASSLEAGGYCTDTQYF
NA,NA,TRBV2,TRBJ1-5,TGTGCCAGCAGTGGGGAGGGCCATCAGCCCCAGCATTTT,CASSGEGHQPQHF
few,NA,TRBV9,TRBJ1-5,TGTGCCAGCAGCGTAGGGGGCGGTCAGCCCCAGCATTTT,CASSVGGGQPQHF
few,NA,TRBV4-3,TRBJ2-6,TGCGCCAGCAGCCAAGCTGAGTACTCTGGGGCCAACGTCCTGACTTTC,CASSQAEYSGANVLTF
NA,NA,TRBV30,TRBJ2-3,TGTGCCTGGAGTGTGAGGCCAGGGAAAACAGATACGCAGTATTTT,CAWSVRPGKTDTQYF
NA,NA,TRBV2,TRBJ2-7,TGTGCCAGCAGGGCCGGGACAAGCCTCTACGAGCAGTACTTC,CASRAGTSLYEQYF
NA,TRBD2,TRBV4-2,TRBJ2-3,TGTGCCAGCAGCCCCGGGACTAGCGGGACAGATACGCAGTATTTT,CASSPGTSGTDTQYF
NA,TRBD2,TRBV7-3,TRBJ2-1,TGTGCCAGCAGCTCCGGACTAGCGGGAATCCCTGAGCAGTTCTTC,CASSSGLAGIPEQFF
NA,NA,TRBV7-2,TRBJ1-1,TGTGCCAGCAGCTTCCAGGGAATGTCGAACACTGAAGCTTTCTTT,CASSFQGMSNTEAFF
NA,TRBD2,TRBV27,TRBJ2-1,TGTGCCAGCAGTTATCGACTAGCGGGACTTGTGGGCAATGAGCAGTTCTTC,CASSYRLAGLVGNEQFF
NA,TRBD2,TRBV30,TRBJ2-4,TGTGCCTGGATGAGGGGAGCGGGAGAAAACATTCAGTACTTC,CAWMRGAGENIQYF
NA,NA,TRBV19,TRBJ2-2,TGTGCCAGTAGTATATCGTTGTGGGCCCCCGGGGAGCTGTTTTTT,CASSISLWAPGELFF
once,TRBD1,TRBV7-2,TRBJ1-5,TGTGCCAGCAGGGCACAGGGGGCTCTAAATCAGCCCCAGCATTTT,CASRAQGALNQPQHF
NA,TRBD2,TRBV28,TRBJ2-3,TGTGCCAGCAATATAGCGGGAGGCCCGACTTTCACAGATACGCAGTATTTT,CASNIAGGPTFTDTQYF
NA,NA,TRBV30,TRBJ1-4,TGTGCCTGGAGTCCCCGGGGGGCGCATGAAAAACTGTTTTTT,CAWSPRGAHEKLFF
NA,TRBD2,TRBV19,TRBJ2-1,TGTGCCAGTAGTGTAGCGGGAGGAGGAAATGAGCAGTTCTTC,CASSVAGGGNEQFF
NA,NA,TRBV30,TRBJ2-3,TGTGCCCGGACGATCGGGGTCACAGATACGCAGTATTTT,CARTIGVTDTQYF
NA,NA,TRBV5-1,TRBJ2-7,TGCGCCAGCAGCCCGGACAGTACCTCCTACGAGCAGTACTTC,CASSPDSTSYEQYF
NA,NA,TRBV5-4,TRBJ2-3,TGTGCCAGCAGCCCGGCGGGGATAGCTGCAGATACGCAGTATTTT,CASSPAGIAADTQYF
NA,NA,TRBV11-2,TRBJ1-6,TGTGCCAGCAACGAGTTTCATAATTCACCCCTCCACTTT,CASNEFHNSPLHF
NA,NA,TRBV29-1,TRBJ1-1,TGCAGCGTTTCTACGACAGACACTGAAGCTTTCTTT,CSVSTTDTEAFF
NA,NA,TRBV7-2,TRBJ2-1,TGTGCCAGCAGCTTAATTCCGGGACTCCTCTACAATGAGCAGTTCTTC,CASSLIPGLLYNEQFF
NA,NA,TRBV30,TRBJ2-7,TGTGCCTCGAAGGGGGCGGGGGAGCAGTACTTC,CASKGAGEQYF
NA,TRBD2,TRBV6-5,TRBJ2-1,TGTGCCAGCAGTTATAGTTCTGGACTAGCGGACAATGAGCAGTTCTTC,CASSYSSGLADNEQFF
NA,NA,TRBV6-6,TRBJ2-7,TGTGCCAGCAGATTAAGCGGGCCGGCGGGCGAGCAGTACTTC,CASRLSGPAGEQYF
NA,NA,TRBV5-1,TRBJ1-4,TGCGCCAGCAGCCCGACAGGTTCTAATGAAAAACTGTTTTTT,CASSPTGSNEKLFF
once,NA,TRBV28,TRBJ1-5,TGTGCCAGCACCGTGGGCCTCCGCCAGCATTTT,CASTVGLRQHF
NA,TRBD1,TRBV9,TRBJ1-3,TGTGCCAGCAGCAATCGGGACAGTCTATCAAACACCATATATTTT,CASSNRDSLSNTIYF
once,TRBD2,TRBV11-2,TRBJ2-1,TGTGCCAGCAGAAGAGCGGGAGTGAAGGATGAGCAGTTCTTC,CASRRAGVKDEQFF
NA,NA,TRBV7-9,TRBJ2-5,TGTGCCAGCAGAAAGGGACTCCAAGAGACCCAGTACTTC,CASRKGLQETQYF
NA,TRBD1,TRBV7-2,TRBJ1-4,TGTGCCAGCAGTGGACAGGGTGGTGAAAAACTGTTTTTT,CASSGQGGEKLFF
NA,NA,TRBV6-5,TRBJ2-1,TGTGCCAGCAGTTTTCGACTAGTAGGGGAGCAGTTCTTC,CASSFRLVGEQFF
NA,NA,TRBV7-2,TRBJ1-1,TGTGCCAGCAGCTTCGGGAGCATCGTGAACACTGAAGCTTTCTTT,CASSFGSIVNTEAFF
NA,TRBD1,TRBV30,TRBJ2-7,TGTGCCTACACCGGGACAGGACCCTACGAGCAGTACTTC,CAYTGTGPYEQYF
NA,NA,TRBV7-9,TRBJ1-3,TGTGCCAGCAGCTTAGCGCTAGGAAACACCATATATTTT,CASSLALGNTIYF
NA,NA,TRBV19,TRBJ2-1,TGTGCCAGTAGTGCCACGGCCACCCCAGGCGAGCAGTTCTTC,CASSATATPGEQFF
NA,TRBD1,TRBV10-3,TRBJ1-5,TGTGCCATCAGTGAGGACAGGGCGCCTCAGCCCCAGCATTTT,CAISEDRAPQPQHF